Each of the 21 T cell receptor beta chains below was sequenced from the same sample in a study of blood T cell repertoires in COVID-19 (dated by TCRdb to the early 2020s). The library came from the immunoSEQ multiplex PCR assay. In TCRdb, the immuneACCESS table is reduced to in-frame sequences with V and J assigned. These tables do not hold every clone; where another copy was compared, an unresolved V gene accounts for under half, and the others remain unexplained. The sample records 20,000 to 30,000 clones, 60% to 85% of which are singletons. Clones ranked in the top ten supply over 13% of the sample. Specimen: peripheral blood. Every receptor here comes from a man at least 80 years old with active or convalescent COVID-19.

The chain combines TRBV3-1 (or the pseudogene TRBV3-2) with TRBJ2-4, with TRBD2 identical over 8 bases. The CDR3 is 13 amino acids. After removal of 4 bases from V and 6 bases from J, the junction contained 2 bases not matched to a gene. Per germline, CDR1 LGHDT and CDR2 YNNKEL (reference sequence). The CDR3: CASSLSGGNIQYF. For the CDR3, the DNA is TGTGCCAGCAGCCTGAGCGGGGGAAACATTCAGTACTTC.

This clone was seen a single time. The chain links TRBV11-2 to TRBJ2-1; 8 bases match TRBD2. After removal of 1 base from V and 4 bases from J, the junction contained 6 bases not matched to a gene. Germline CDR1 is SGHAT and CDR2 is FQNNGV. The CDR3 extends over 16 amino acids. For the CDR3, the DNA is TGTGCCAGCAGCTTAGCGGGCGGGAGGTCGTACAATGAGCAGTTCTTC. Translated: CASSLAGGRSYNEQFF.

The chain has TRBV6-2 or TRBV6-3 and TRBJ2-2; TRBD1 is a possible D gene (6 bases). From germline, CDR1 is MNHEY and CDR2 SVGEGT. This CDR3 contains 14 residues. Trimming removed 2 bases at V and 4 bases at J, with 8 bases between. The CDR3 loop reads CASSYGGVTGELFF. For the CDR3, the DNA is TGTGCCAGCAGTTACGGGGGCGTCACCGGGGAGCTGTTTTTT.

The chain recombines TRBV11-2 with TRBJ2-1, with 7 positions matching TRBD2. This CDR3 spans 14 amino acids. Germline V lookup: CDR1 SGHAT, CDR2 FQNNGV. V shed 1 base, J shed 4 bases, and the junction held 1 base outside the gene matches. Here the CDR3 reads CASSLGGSYNEQFF. In nucleotides, the CDR3 is TGTGCCAGCAGCTTAGGCGGGAGTTACAATGAGCAGTTCTTC.

The V gene is TRBV29-1, the J gene TRBJ2-4; 14 positions match TRBD2. The CDR3 extends over 17 amino acids. V dropped 7 bases and J dropped 0; count of bases not matched to a gene: 8. CDR1 is SQVTM, CDR2 ANQGSEA, per germline. The CDR3 DNA follows: TGCAGCGCCCGGACTAGCGGGGGGAACCGAGCCAAAAACATTCAGTACTTC. Translated, it gives CSARTSGGNRAKNIQYF.

This rearrangement joins TRBV20-1 to TRBJ2-1; D uncertain. The germline V gene encodes CDR1 DFQATT and CDR2 SNEGSKA (reference sequence). There are 11 residues in the CDR3. V was trimmed by 5 bases and J by 1 base, leaving 3 bases between them. This chain's CDR3 is CSAQSYNEQFF. The CDR3 DNA is TGCAGTGCTCAGTCCTACAATGAGCAGTTCTTC.

The V call is TRBV3-1 (or the pseudogene TRBV3-2), the J call TRBJ2-7; 10 positions agree with TRBD1. V dropped 1 base and J dropped 3; count of bases not matched to a gene: 12. CDR1 and CDR2 (germline): LGHDT, YNNKEL (reference sequence). This CDR3 is built from 18 residues. The chain's CDR3 is CASSQGGQGDRGVYEQYF. The DNA for the CDR3 is TGTGCCAGCAGCCAAGGGGGGCAGGGGGACAGGGGTGTCTACGAGCAGTACTTC.

The rearrangement uses TRBV5-3 and TRBJ1-1; D perhaps matches TRBD1 (5 bases). TRBV5-3 is reported as an ORF; its role is uncertain. The V end was cut by 0 bases, the J end by 4 bases, with 10 bases between. This CDR3 comprises 14 residues. CDR3 region: CARSLVRASTEAFF. The CDR3 bases are TGTGCCAGAAGCTTGGTCAGGGCAAGCACTGAAGCTTTCTTT.

This clone was recorded a few times. The chain has TRBV12-3 or TRBV12-4 and TRBJ2-7; D is ambiguous. The V end was cut by 2 bases, the J end by 3 bases, with 5 bases between. This CDR3 comprises 12 residues. The CDR3 reads CASSLIGYEQYF. In DNA, the CDR3 is TGTGCCAGCAGTTTAATCGGCTACGAGCAGTACTTC.

This chain uses TRBV27 with TRBJ1-1; D is uncertain. The length of the CDR3 is 14 residues. CDR1 MNHEY and CDR2 SMNVEV come from the germline V gene (reference sequence). V was cut by 2 bases and J by 1 base, with 8 bases left in between. In DNA, the CDR3 is TGTGCCAGCAGTTTACGTGACAAGAACACTGAAGCTTTCTTT. Translation: CASSLRDKNTEAFF.

The J gene is TRBJ2-1, the V gene TRBV5-1; TRBD2 agrees at 11 bases. Germline CDR1 is SGHRS and CDR2 is YFSETQ. The CDR3 runs to 15 residues. Unmatched junction bases numbered 8, after V lost 4 bases and J lost 8 bases. Written as DNA, the CDR3 is TGCGCCAGCAGCCCTCCTAGCGGGGGGTCGGATGAGCAGTTCTTC. Residues: CASSPPSGGSDEQFF.

This clone was observed a single time. This sequence joins TRBV3-1 (or the pseudogene TRBV3-2) and TRBJ2-1; 7 bases align to TRBD2. This CDR3 region has 14 residues. V trimming: 4 bases; J trimming: 4 bases; junction bases outside the gene matches: 4. From germline, CDR1 is LGHDT and CDR2 YNNKEL (reference sequence). The DNA of the CDR3 is TGTGCCAGCAGCCGGGACTATCCTTACAATGAGCAGTTCTTC. Translated: CASSRDYPYNEQFF.

This chain connects TRBV6-1 to TRBJ1-5, with D uncertain. Germline CDR1 MNHNS, CDR2 SASEGT. V dropped 7 bases and J dropped 3 bases, with 13 bases sitting between them. The CDR3 covers 14 residues. As DNA, the CDR3 is TGTGCCAGCAAAGCACGGACTGACAATCAGCCCCAGCATTTT. It codes for CASKARTDNQPQHF.

The CDR3 region has the DNA TGTGCCAGCAGTACAGCCGTGGCAGGGTATTCTCTATACGAGCAGTACTTC. Residues: CASSTAVAGYSLYEQYF. The chain combines TRBV2 with TRBJ2-7; the D gene is possibly TRBD1 (5 bases). Trimming stripped 5 bases from V and 4 bases from J, with 24 bases between. This CDR3 comprises 17 residues. Germline-derived CDR1 and CDR2 are SNHLY and FYNNEI.

The chain joins TRBV27 to TRBJ1-4, with 7 positions matching TRBD1. CDR1 and CDR2 from the germline V gene are MNHEY and SMNVEV (reference sequence). The V segment lost 5 bases and the J segment 3 bases; nucleotides outside the gene matches: 3. This CDR3 is 14 amino acids long. The CDR3 bases are TGTGCCAGCAGTACCAGGGGGTCTAATGAAAAACTGTTTTTT. This encodes CASSTRGSNEKLFF. The variable domain in full, with the rest retrieved from reference TRBV27 and TRBJ1-4, is EAQVTQNPRYLITVTGKKLTVTCSQNMNHEYMSWYRQDPGLGLRQIYYSMNVEVTDKGDVPEGYKVSRKEKRNFPLILESPSPNQTSLYFCASSTRGSNEKLFFGSGTQLSVL.

The V and J genes are TRBV7-2 and TRBJ1-2; D is possibly TRBD1 (5 bases). Germline V CDR1 and CDR2: SGHTA, FQGNSA. V was shortened by 1 base and J by 4 bases, with 10 bases between the two germline ends. The CDR3 covers 14 residues. The CDR3 reads CASSLGTLFYGYTF. The CDR3 DNA reads TGTGCCAGCAGCTTAGGGACACTGTTCTATGGCTACACCTTC.

This chain joins TRBV6-5 and TRBJ1-1; 7 bases match TRBD1. The trim removed 2 bases at V and 8 bases at J, leaving 5 bases unmatched. The germline V gene encodes CDR1 MNHEY and CDR2 SVGAGI. The CDR3 contains 13 residues. The DNA for the CDR3 is TGTGCCAGCAGTTACGGGGGACAGCTGGAAGCTTTCTTT. Its protein product is CASSYGGQLEAFF.

The rearrangement links TRBV7-9 to TRBJ1-1, with 7 nucleotides matching TRBD1. The CDR3 contains 16 residues. With V trimmed by 1 base and J by 2 bases, 7 bases remained unmatched. CDR1 and CDR2 from the germline V gene are SEHNR and FQNEAQ (reference sequence). For the CDR3, the DNA is TGTGCCAGCAGCTTAGTGACCGGGACAGCCAACACTGAAGCTTTCTTT. This translates into CASSLVTGTANTEAFF.

About this clone itself: One end of the junction does not line up with germline, which may come from a read error. V and J are TRBV27 and TRBJ1-4, with D possibly being TRBD1 (5 bases). There are 18 residues in the CDR3. The germline V gene has CDR1 MNHEY and CDR2 SMNVEV (reference sequence). For the CDR3, the DNA is TGTGTCAGCAGTTTAAGACAGAGTCGCCTGATAACTAATGAAAAACTGTTTTTT. Protein product: CVSSLRQSRLITNEKLFF.

The chain links TRBV5-1 to TRBJ2-5; no firm D call. The CDR3 runs 14 residues. The V gene's germline CDR1 is SGHRS and CDR2 YFSETQ. V shed 0 bases and J shed 3 bases, with 9 bases lying between them. DNA of the CDR3: TGCGCCAGCAGCTTGGCCATGGCAAAAGAGACCCAGTACTTC. This sequence encodes CASSLAMAKETQYF. The full variable domain, rest sourced from reference TRBV5-1 and TRBJ2-5, is KAGVTQTPRYLIKTRGQQVTLSCSPISGHRSVSWYQQTPGQGLQFLFEYFSETQRNKGNFPGRFSGRQFSNSRSEMNVSTLELGDSALYLCASSLAMAKETQYFGPGTRLLVL.

This chain connects TRBV11-1 to TRBJ1-6; a possible D gene is TRBD1 (6 bases). Trimming cost V 3 bases and J 7 bases, with 10 bases left between them. The CDR3 contains 14 residues. In germline, CDR1 is SGHAT, CDR2 FQDESV (reference sequence). The CDR3 DNA is TGTGCCAGCAGCTTCAAGGGGGAGAATTCACCCCTCCACTTT. Amino acids: CASSFKGENSPLHF.